These 16 T cell receptor beta chains originate from one sample sequenced in a study of blood T cell repertoires in COVID-19. Only in-frame clones appear in the TCRdb table, and some are missing; sequencing was by immunoSEQ multiplex PCR. This sample yields approximately 230,000 clones, of which approximately 90% are seen a single time; roughly 3.1% belongs to the top ten. Sequenced: peripheral blood. These receptors came from a man aged 18 to 30 with active or convalescent COVID-19.

The V gene is TRBV5-1, the J gene TRBJ2-7, with 12 bases that match TRBD1. J was trimmed by 7 bases and V by 7 bases; bases with no gene match: 12. Germline V gene sequence: CDR1 SGHRS, CDR2 YFSETQ. This CDR3 comprises 15 residues. The CDR3 sequence is CASELWGQGAEEQYF. The CDR3 nucleotides read TGCGCCAGCGAACTATGGGGACAGGGGGCTGAAGAGCAGTACTTC. Supplemented by reference TRBV5-1 and TRBJ2-7, the full variable domain reads KAGVTQTPRYLIKTRGQQVTLSCSPISGHRSVSWYQQTPGQGLQFLFEYFSETQRNKGNFPGRFSGRQFSNSRSEMNVSTLELGDSALYLCASELWGQGAEEQYFGPGTRLTVT.

V gene TRBV6-2 or TRBV6-3 combines with J gene TRBJ2-7; D is unclear. Germline V gene lookup returns CDR1 MNHEY and CDR2 SVGEGT. The CDR3 has 13 amino acids. Trimming took 6 bases from V and 6 from J, leaving 15 bases between them. This CDR3 reads CASSLLRSSEQYF. CDR3 sequence (DNA): TGTGCCAGCAGCTTACTCCGTTCTAGCGAGCAGTACTTC.

The rearrangement uses TRBV29-1 and TRBJ2-7, with 13 bases matching TRBD2. The length of the CDR3 is 16 residues. V dropped 1 base and J dropped 1; count of bases not matched to a gene: 4. Germline V lookup: CDR1 SQVTM, CDR2 ANQGSEA. The CDR3 here is CSVEGGGLAGSYEQYF. The CDR3, as DNA: TGCAGCGTTGAAGGAGGGGGACTAGCGGGGTCCTACGAGCAGTACTTC.

Turning to this clone: Compared with germline, one end of the junction differs, possibly owing to a read error. The chain carries TRBV6-1 and TRBJ1-1; tentatively, D is TRBD1 (5 bases). Germline V CDR1 and CDR2: MNHNS, SASEGT. This CDR3 spans 11 amino acids. The CDR3 nucleotides are TGTGCCAGCAGTGAAGCTGACAGAAAGGTTTTT. It translates to CASSEADRKVF.

The V and J genes are TRBV5-6 and TRBJ2-1; no firm D call. The V end was cut by 5 bases, the J end by 9 bases, with 12 bases between. This CDR3 comprises 12 residues. Germline assignment: CDR1 SGHDT and CDR2 YYEEEE. CDR3 nucleotide sequence: TGTGCCAGCAGTAATGGTTTACTTGAGCAGTTCTTC. Amino acid sequence: CASSNGLLEQFF.

The chain carries TRBV11-2 and TRBJ2-7; TRBD1 is a possible D gene (6 bases). From germline, CDR1 is SGHAT and CDR2 FQNNGV. This CDR3 has 15 residues. Trimming took 1 base from V and 6 from J, leaving 16 bases between them. CDR3: CASSLGRQAHGEQYF. As DNA, the CDR3 is TGTGCCAGCAGCTTAGGGCGACAGGCCCACGGCGAGCAGTACTTC.

This clone was seen only once. V usage is TRBV28 and J usage is TRBJ1-4; maybe TRBD1 (5 bases). Trimming pared 5 bases from V and 4 bases from J, leaving 17 bases between. Germline V gene lookup returns CDR1 MDHEN and CDR2 SYDVKM. This CDR3 is built from 16 residues. The CDR3 sequence: CASSQGILTINEKLFF. As DNA, the CDR3 is TGTGCCAGCAGTCAGGGAATTCTGACGATTAATGAAAAACTGTTTTTT.

The chain uses TRBV30 and TRBJ1-5, with D tentatively TRBD1 (5 bases). Germline V gene data show CDR1 as GTSNPN and CDR2 as SVGIG (reference sequence). This CDR3 is built from 13 residues. Trimming shortened V by 3 bases and J by 2 bases, and 8 bases separated the two germline ends. CDR3 residues: CAWSVTGNQPQHF. In nucleotides, the CDR3 is TGTGCCTGGAGCGTGACAGGCAATCAGCCCCAGCATTTT.

The gene calls are TRBV7-9 and TRBJ1-5, with 7 bases that match TRBD1. The junction had 7 bases not matched to a gene; V was cut back by 5 bases and J by 3 bases. The length of the CDR3 is 15 residues. From germline, CDR1 is SEHNR and CDR2 FQNEAQ (reference sequence). The CDR3 DNA reads TGTGCCAGCAGCCTGGGGACAGCATCCAATCAGCCCCAGCATTTT. Protein product: CASSLGTASNQPQHF.

The chain carries TRBV6-5 and TRBJ2-2, with unresolved D. With 4 bases removed from V and 2 bases from J, the gap between germline ends came to 11 bases. CDR3 length: 15 amino acids. CDR1 and CDR2 from the germline V gene are MNHEY and SVGAGI. The CDR3 reads CASSSTSLNTGELFF. The CDR3 coding sequence is TGTGCCAGCAGTTCCACTTCACTTAACACCGGGGAGCTGTTTTTT.

CDR3 sequence reads: CASSSWTGGLYEQYF. In DNA form, the CDR3 reads TGTGCCAGCAGTTCTTGGACAGGGGGGCTGTACGAGCAGTACTTC. The rearrangement links TRBV6-5 to TRBJ2-7; TRBD1 agrees at 10 bases. The V segment lost 4 bases and the J segment 4 bases; nucleotides outside the gene matches: 7. CDR3 length: 15 residues. CDR1 and CDR2 from the germline V gene are MNHEY and SVGAGI.

V and J are TRBV28 and TRBJ2-7; D might be TRBD2 (5 bases). Germline values: CDR1 MDHEN, CDR2 SYDVKM. Trimming left V 2 bases short and J 7 bases short, with 21 bases between. The CDR3 runs to 16 residues. CDR3: CASSLVLAGRGVEQYF. The CDR3 region has the DNA TGTGCCAGCAGTTTAGTTCTGGCGGGCCGAGGAGTGGAGCAGTACTTC.

This chain uses TRBV5-6 with TRBJ2-2; D gene unclear. V lost 2 bases and J 3 bases, leaving 2 bases between the germline ends. Germline V CDR1 and CDR2: SGHDT, YYEEEE. This CDR3 contains 12 residues. The CDR3 is CASSFDTGELFF. The CDR3 nucleotides are TGTGCCAGCAGCTTCGACACCGGGGAGCTGTTTTTT.

CDR3 protein: CASSPDTITDTQYF. The CDR3 region has the DNA TGTGCCAGCAGCCCGGACACAATCACAGATACGCAGTATTTT. This chain links TRBV27 with TRBJ2-3; tentatively, D is TRBD1 (5 bases). The CDR3 contains 14 residues. Germline-derived CDR1 and CDR2 are MNHEY and SMNVEV (reference sequence). Trimming left V 6 bases short and J 2 bases short, with 12 bases between.

This rearrangement joins TRBV18 to TRBJ2-5; tentative D call: TRBD2 (5 bases). The CDR3 has 14 residues. Germline loops: CDR1 KGHSH, CDR2 LQKENI. V lost 6 bases and J lost 1, with 12 bases in between. The CDR3 region has the DNA TGTGCCAGCTCCCTCGGACTGTTCCAAGAGACCCAGTACTTC. Protein: CASSLGLFQETQYF.

V and J are TRBV19 and TRBJ1-4; 8 bases are a match to TRBD1. Germline CDR1 LNHDA, CDR2 SQIVND (reference sequence). J lost 7 bases, V lost 7 bases, and 23 bases had no gene match. The CDR3 has 19 amino acids. CDR3: CASIRRVGTKTGGTEKLFF. CDR3 in DNA: TGTGCCAGTATTAGGCGCGTGGGGACTAAAACAGGGGGAACTGAAAAACTGTTTTTT.